This entry lists 13 T cell receptor beta chains sequenced from one sample in a study of blood T cell repertoires in COVID-19. Profiled with immunoSEQ multiplex PCR; TCRdb holds only in-frame clones, not every one. The sample lists fewer than 200,000 clones; around 74% were seen once. Input material: peripheral blood. These receptor sequences come from a man in his 70s with acute or convalescent COVID-19.

The chain joins TRBV2 to TRBJ1-1, with D possibly being TRBD1 (5 bases). The V end was cut by 2 bases, the J end by 1 base, with 8 bases between. Germline assignment: CDR1 SNHLY and CDR2 FYNNEI. The CDR3 sequence is 14 residues long. CDR3: CASSERDRNTEAFF. Written as DNA, the CDR3 is TGTGCCAGCAGTGAAAGAGACAGGAACACTGAAGCTTTCTTT. The variable domain in full, completed from reference TRBV2 and TRBJ1-1, reads EPEVTQTPSHQVTQMGQEVILRCVPISNHLYFYWYRQILGQKVEFLVSFYNNEISEKSEIFDDQFSVERPDGSNFTLKIRSTKLEDSAMYFCASSERDRNTEAFFGQGTRLTVV.

V gene TRBV27 combines with J gene TRBJ1-1, with 8 bases fitting TRBD1. V lost 2 bases and J lost 3; bases outside the gene matches: 2. The CDR3 contains 14 residues. Germline CDR1 reads MNHEY; CDR2 reads SMNVEV (reference sequence). The chain's CDR3 is CASSLVGQDTEAFF. CDR3 in DNA: TGTGCCAGCAGTTTAGTGGGACAGGACACTGAAGCTTTCTTT.

The rearrangement uses TRBV10-1 and TRBJ2-7; the match to TRBD2 covers 7 bases. Germline V CDR1 and CDR2: WNHNN, SYGVQD (reference sequence). Unmatched junction bases numbered 14, after V lost 7 bases and J lost 5 bases. The CDR3 loop spans 15 amino acids. The DNA for the CDR3 is TGCGCCAGCAATAACGGGCGGGAGAGGGAAGACGAGCAGTACTTC. Protein sequence: CASNNGREREDEQYF.

This chain uses TRBV7-9 with TRBJ1-6; 8 bases align to TRBD1. CDR3 length: 16 amino acids. Per germline, CDR1 SEHNR and CDR2 FQNEAQ (reference sequence). The ends lost 5 bases at V and 9 bases at J; junction bases unmatched: 12. For the CDR3, the DNA is TGTGCCAGCAGCCCGGACCGTACAGGGGGAACTTCACCCCTCCACTTT. Amino acid sequence: CASSPDRTGGTSPLHF.

The chain combines TRBV7-9 with TRBJ2-7; 9 nucleotides align to TRBD2. Unmatched junction bases numbered 3, after V lost 1 base and J lost 5 bases. The CDR3 is 14 residues long. Looked up from germline, CDR1 is SEHNR and CDR2 is FQNEAQ (reference sequence). CDR3 region: CASSLDLAGNEQYF. CDR3 DNA sequence: TGTGCCAGCAGCTTAGACCTAGCGGGGAACGAGCAGTACTTC.

DNA of the CDR3: TGTGCCAGCAGTTACGGGCAGCCCGGCCTAAACACTGAAGCTTTCTTT. Its translation is CASSYGQPGLNTEAFF. The gene calls are TRBV6-5 and TRBJ1-1; D uncertain. This CDR3 region has 16 residues. Germline V lookup: CDR1 MNHEY, CDR2 SVGAGI. V dropped 2 bases and J dropped 2 bases, with 15 bases sitting between them.

The sample holds a few counts of this clone. This sample also contains other DNA sequences that code for the same CDR3. The chain combines TRBV11-3 with TRBJ2-1; D possibly corresponds to TRBD2 (6 bases). Germline CDR1 SGHNT, CDR2 YENEEA. The CDR3 runs 16 residues. Trimming removed 4 bases at V and 0 bases at J, with 13 bases between. The CDR3 DNA is TGTGCCAGCAGCTCGCGGGATCTTGGCTCCTACAATGAGCAGTTCTTC. It codes for CASSSRDLGSYNEQFF.

The chain combines TRBV11-2 with TRBJ2-1, with D possibly TRBD2 on 5 matching bases. There are 14 residues in the CDR3. V lost 8 bases and J lost 4, with 15 bases in between. Germline loops: CDR1 SGHAT, CDR2 FQNNGV. CDR3 sequence: CASCQNPGYNEQFF. In DNA form, the CDR3 reads TGTGCCAGCTGTCAAAACCCGGGGTACAATGAGCAGTTCTTC.

The chain links TRBV6-5 to TRBJ2-7; D is undetermined. The germline V gene encodes CDR1 MNHEY and CDR2 SVGAGI. The V and J ends lost 8 bases and 2 bases respectively, with 10 bases between them. The CDR3 runs 12 residues. Here the CDR3 reads CASQDLTYEQYF. The CDR3 DNA reads TGTGCCAGCCAGGATTTAACCTACGAGCAGTACTTC.

The rearrangement joins TRBV15 to TRBJ1-2; D ambiguous. This CDR3 comprises 15 residues. V lost 0 bases and J 8 bases, leaving 16 bases between the germline ends. CDR1 LNHNV and CDR2 YYDKDF come from the germline V gene (reference sequence). In nucleotides, the CDR3 is TGTGCCACCAGCAGAGATGAATCGGGCGGAGGGGGCTACACCTTC. This translates into CATSRDESGGGGYTF.

The chain combines TRBV7-3 with TRBJ2-1; D is perhaps TRBD1 (5 bases). V dropped 2 bases and J dropped 9 bases, with 14 bases sitting between them. The CDR3 is 14 amino acids. Germline V gene lookup returns CDR1 SGHTA and CDR2 FQGTGA. The DNA of the CDR3 is TGTGCCAGCAGCTTAGACCGACAGCCCGGTGAGCAGTTCTTC. It translates to CASSLDRQPGEQFF.

J is TRBJ1-5 and V is TRBV5-1; D gene uncertain. The length of the CDR3 is 14 residues. The germline V and J ends were trimmed by 4 bases and 2 bases, with 10 bases remaining between them. Germline V gives CDR1 SGHRS, CDR2 YFSETQ. DNA for the CDR3: TGCGCCAGCAGCCCCGGGGTAGGCAATCAGCCCCAGCATTTT. It encodes CASSPGVGNQPQHF.

The rearrangement links TRBV5-6 to TRBJ1-1; 12 bases agree with TRBD1. Germline V gene data show CDR1 as SGHDT and CDR2 as YYEEEE. The CDR3 totals 17 residues. J was trimmed by 1 base and V by 3 bases; bases with no gene match: 7. As DNA, the CDR3 is TGTGCCAGCAGCTCGCCCGGGACAGGGGGCCGGAACACTGAAGCTTTCTTT. Translated: CASSSPGTGGRNTEAFF.